The TCR beta chain described here comes from a study of OX40 agonist ivuxolimab in advanced cancers. Systemic immunosuppression or a history of autoimmune disease excluded patients. This clone came up once. The antigen remains undetermined. Per the germline V gene, CDR1 is SGDLS and CDR2 is YYNGEE. The ends were cut back, 0 bases at V and 1 base at J, with 10 bases in the middle. This CDR3 has 15 residues. Measured with immunoSEQ multiplex PCR; TCRdb has only the in-frame clones, and not every one. The repertoire holds 90,000 to 95,000 clones, approximately 87% seen once, with roughly 4.9% in the top ten. Points from the study as a whole: Low normalized T-cell clonal expansion also characterized some of the nonresponders.

The V gene is TRBV9, the J gene TRBJ2-5, with D perhaps matching TRBD1 (5 bases). The TCR was taken from an adult with an advanced solid tumor such as melanoma, head and neck, liver or kidney cancer. The starting material was CD4+ or CD8+ T cells sorted from blood, obtained in a trial of the OX40 agonist ivuxolimab. The CDR3 bases are TGTGCCAGCAGCGTAGGGGAACAGGTCCAAGAGACCCAGTACTTC. Residues: CASSVGEQVQETQYF.